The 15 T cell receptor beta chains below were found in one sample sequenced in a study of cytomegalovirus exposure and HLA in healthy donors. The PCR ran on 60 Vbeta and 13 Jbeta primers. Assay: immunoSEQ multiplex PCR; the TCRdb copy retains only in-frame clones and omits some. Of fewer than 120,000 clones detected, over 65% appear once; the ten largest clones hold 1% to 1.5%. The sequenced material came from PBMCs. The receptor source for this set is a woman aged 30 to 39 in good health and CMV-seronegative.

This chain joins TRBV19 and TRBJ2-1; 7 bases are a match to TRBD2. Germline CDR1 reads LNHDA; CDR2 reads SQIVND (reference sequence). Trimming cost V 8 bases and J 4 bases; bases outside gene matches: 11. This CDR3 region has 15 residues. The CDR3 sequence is CASGGNPGLYNEQFF. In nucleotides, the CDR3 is TGTGCCAGTGGAGGGAACCCGGGACTATACAATGAGCAGTTCTTC.

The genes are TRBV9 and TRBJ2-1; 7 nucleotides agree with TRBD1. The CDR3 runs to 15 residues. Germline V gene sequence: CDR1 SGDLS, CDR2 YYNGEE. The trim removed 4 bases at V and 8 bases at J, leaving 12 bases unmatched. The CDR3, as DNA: TGTGCCAGCAGCCTCACCCCGGACAGGAGAGATGAGCAGTTCTTC. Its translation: CASSLTPDRRDEQFF.

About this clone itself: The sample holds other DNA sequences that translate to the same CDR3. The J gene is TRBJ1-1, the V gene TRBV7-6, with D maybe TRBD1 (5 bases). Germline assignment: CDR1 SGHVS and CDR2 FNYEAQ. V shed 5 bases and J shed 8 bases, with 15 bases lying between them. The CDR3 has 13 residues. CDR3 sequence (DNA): TGTGCCAGCAGCCCCACCGGGGGACTGGAAGCTTTCTTT. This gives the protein CASSPTGGLEAFF.

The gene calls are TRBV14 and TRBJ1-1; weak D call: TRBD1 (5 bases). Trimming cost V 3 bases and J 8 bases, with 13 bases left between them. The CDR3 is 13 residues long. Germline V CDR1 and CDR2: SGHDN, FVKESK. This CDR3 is CASSHMGGGEAFF. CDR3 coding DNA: TGTGCCAGCAGCCATATGGGGGGAGGCGAAGCTTTCTTT.

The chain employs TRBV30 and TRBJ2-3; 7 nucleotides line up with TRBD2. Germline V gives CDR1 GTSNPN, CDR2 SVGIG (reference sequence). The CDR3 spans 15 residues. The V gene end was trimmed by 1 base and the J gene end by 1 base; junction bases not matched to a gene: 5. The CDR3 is CAWSGGSGGTDTQYF. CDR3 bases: TGTGCCTGGAGTGGCGGGAGCGGGGGCACAGATACGCAGTATTTT.

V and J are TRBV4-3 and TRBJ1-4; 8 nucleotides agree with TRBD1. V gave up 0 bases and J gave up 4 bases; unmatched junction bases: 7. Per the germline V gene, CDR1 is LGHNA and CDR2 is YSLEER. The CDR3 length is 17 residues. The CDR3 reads CASSQETGEFGNEKLFF. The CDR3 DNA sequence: TGCGCCAGCAGCCAAGAGACAGGGGAATTCGGTAATGAAAAACTGTTTTTT.

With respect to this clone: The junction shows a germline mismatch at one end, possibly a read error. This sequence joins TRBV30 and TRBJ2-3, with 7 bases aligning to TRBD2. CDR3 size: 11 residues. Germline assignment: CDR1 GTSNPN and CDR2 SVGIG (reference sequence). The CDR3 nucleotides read TGCATAGGATGGGGGGGAGATACGCAGTATTTT. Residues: CIGWGGDTQYF.

CDR3 nucleotide sequence: TGTGCCACCAGCAGAGATCTGTCGGAGACCCAGTACTTC. It codes for CATSRDLSETQYF. This chain connects TRBV15 to TRBJ2-5; D is unclear. CDR3 length: 13 residues. V dropped 0 bases and J dropped 5 bases, with 7 bases sitting between them. Germline V gene sequence: CDR1 LNHNV, CDR2 YYDKDF (reference sequence). Supplemented by reference TRBV15 and TRBJ2-5, the full variable domain reads DAMVIQNPRYQVTQFGKPVTLSCSQTLNHNVMYWYQQKSSQAPKLLFHYYDKDFNNEADTPDNFQSRRPNTSFCFLDIRSPGLGDTAMYLCATSRDLSETQYFGPGTRLLVL.

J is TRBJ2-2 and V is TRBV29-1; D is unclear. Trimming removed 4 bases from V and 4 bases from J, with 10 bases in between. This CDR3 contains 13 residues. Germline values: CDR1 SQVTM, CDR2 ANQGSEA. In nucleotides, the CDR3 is TGCAGCGTTGCCACCCTTAGCACCGGGGAGCTGTTTTTT. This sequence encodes CSVATLSTGELFF.

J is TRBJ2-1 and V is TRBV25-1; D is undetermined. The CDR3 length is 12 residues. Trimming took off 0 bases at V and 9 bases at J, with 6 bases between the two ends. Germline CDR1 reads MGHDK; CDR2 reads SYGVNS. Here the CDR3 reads CASSEYVREQFF. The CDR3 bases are TGTGCCAGCAGTGAATATGTTCGTGAGCAGTTCTTC.

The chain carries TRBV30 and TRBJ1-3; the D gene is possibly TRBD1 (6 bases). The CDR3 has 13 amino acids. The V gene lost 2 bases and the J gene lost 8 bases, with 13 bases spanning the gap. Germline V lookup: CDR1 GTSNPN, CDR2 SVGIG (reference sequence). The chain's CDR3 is CAWSTGQSYTIYF. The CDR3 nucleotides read TGTGCCTGGAGTACGGGACAATCCTACACCATATATTTT.

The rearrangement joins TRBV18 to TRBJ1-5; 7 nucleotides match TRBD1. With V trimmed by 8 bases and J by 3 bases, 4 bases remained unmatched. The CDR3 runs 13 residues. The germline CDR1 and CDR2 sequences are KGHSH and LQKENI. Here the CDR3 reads CASRDRVNQPQHF. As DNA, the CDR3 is TGTGCCAGCCGTGACAGGGTCAATCAGCCCCAGCATTTT. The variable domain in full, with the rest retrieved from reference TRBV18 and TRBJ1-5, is NAGVMQNPRHLVRRRGQEARLRCSPMKGHSHVYWYRQLPEEGLKFMVYLQKENIIDESGMPKERFSAEFPKEGPSILRIQQVVRGDSAAYFCASRDRVNQPQHFGDGTRLSIL.

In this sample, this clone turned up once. CDR3 DNA sequence: TGTGCCAGCAGCCTGTATCCCGGGACTAGAGGGGATACGCAGTATTTT. Translating it yields CASSLYPGTRGDTQYF. The V gene is TRBV13, the J gene TRBJ2-3; 8 nucleotides align to TRBD2. With V trimmed by 5 bases and J by 6 bases, 13 bases remained unmatched. CDR1 PRHDT and CDR2 FYEKMQ come from the germline V gene (reference sequence). The CDR3 length is 16 residues.

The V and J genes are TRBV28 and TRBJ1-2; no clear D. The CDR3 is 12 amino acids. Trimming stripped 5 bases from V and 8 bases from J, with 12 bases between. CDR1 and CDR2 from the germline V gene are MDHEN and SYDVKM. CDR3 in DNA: TGTGCCAGCAGTCCCCAGACGGGGGGCTACACCTTC. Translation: CASSPQTGGYTF.

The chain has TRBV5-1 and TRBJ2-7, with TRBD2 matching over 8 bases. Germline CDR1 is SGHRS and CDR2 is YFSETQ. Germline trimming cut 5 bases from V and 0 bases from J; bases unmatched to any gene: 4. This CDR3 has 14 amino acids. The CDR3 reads CASRASGFSYEQYF. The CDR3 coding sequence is TGCGCCAGCAGGGCTAGCGGGTTCTCCTACGAGCAGTACTTC. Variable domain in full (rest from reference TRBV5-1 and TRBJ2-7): KAGVTQTPRYLIKTRGQQVTLSCSPISGHRSVSWYQQTPGQGLQFLFEYFSETQRNKGNFPGRFSGRQFSNSRSEMNVSTLELGDSALYLCASRASGFSYEQYFGPGTRLTVT.